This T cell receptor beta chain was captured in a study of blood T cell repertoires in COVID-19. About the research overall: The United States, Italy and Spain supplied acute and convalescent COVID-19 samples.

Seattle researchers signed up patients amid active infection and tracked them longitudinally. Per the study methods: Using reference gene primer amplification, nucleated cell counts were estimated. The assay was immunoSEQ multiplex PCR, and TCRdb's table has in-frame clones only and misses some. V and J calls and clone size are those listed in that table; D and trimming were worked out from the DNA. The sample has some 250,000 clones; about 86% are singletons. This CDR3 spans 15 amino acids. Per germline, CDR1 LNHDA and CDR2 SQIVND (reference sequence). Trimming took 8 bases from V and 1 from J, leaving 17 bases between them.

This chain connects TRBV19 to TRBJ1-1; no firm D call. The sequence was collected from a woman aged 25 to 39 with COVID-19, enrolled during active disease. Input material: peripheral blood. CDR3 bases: TGTGCCAGTGTTTCCAACCCCCCAGGGAACACTGAAGCTTTCTTT. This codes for CASVSNPPGNTEAFF.